This T cell receptor beta chain emerged from a study of T cell responses to AZD1222 COVID-19 vaccine. Regarding the study as a whole: Repertoires were obtained solely post-peak T cell response. There were mostly white British donors and more females than males, and clonal diversity was possibly underestimated.

Between the trimmed V and J ends, which lost 0 bases and 0 bases, there was a span of 1 base. The CDR3 runs 12 residues. Germline V gene sequence: CDR1 SGHDT, CDR2 YYEEEE. With regard to this clone: The target antigen is unknown.

Clones were sequenced by immunoSEQ multiplex PCR, and TCRdb holds only the in-frame ones, with some missing. This sample has tens of thousands of clones; around 80% occur once, and the top ten carry approximately 20%. The V and J genes are TRBV5-6 and TRBJ2-7; no firm D call. This clonotype was obtained from an adult in good health. Source: peripheral blood, taken on day 0 of AZD1222 vaccination. The CDR3 DNA follows: TGTGCCAGCAGCTTGGCCTCCTACGAGCAGTACTTC. This encodes CASSLASYEQYF.